Listed here are 5 T cell receptor beta chains from one sample, sequenced in a study of T-cell reconstitution after alpha-beta-depleted transplantation in children. Preparation of the TCRbeta library used unique molecular identifiers. Each CDR3 protein is one row after TCRdb ran MiXCR on the PCR reads. The data hold about 980,000 distinct CDR3 sequences, with about 26% observed a single time. Material: PBMCs, mostly from graft donor cells, obtained 360 days after TCRalphabeta/CD19-depleted stem cell transplant. Receptor source: a boy in the first two years of life who had a stem cell transplant for SCID, so the T cells may come from the graft donor.

This clonotype appeared a few times. This CDR3 is CASSLGIGRLNTGELFF. The DNA of the CDR3 is TGTGCCAGCAGCTTGGGTATTGGTCGGCTGAACACCGGGGAGCTGTTTTTT. This chain connects TRBV5-5 to TRBJ2-2; D is undetermined. The CDR3 is 17 residues long. In germline, CDR1 is SGHKS, CDR2 YYEKEE (reference sequence). The ends were cut back, 0 bases at V and 1 base at J, with 13 bases in the middle.

The rearrangement uses TRBV30 and TRBJ2-1, with D perhaps TRBD2 (7 bases). CDR1 and CDR2 (germline): GTSNPN, SVGIG (reference sequence). V lost 0 bases and J 13 bases, leaving 16 bases between the germline ends. The CDR3 totals 13 residues. CDR3 DNA sequence: TGTGCCTGGAGTGTAGGGGGGCGGGGGTATCAGTTCTTC. Translated: CAWSVGGRGYQFF. Complete variable domain (other parts from reference TRBV30 and TRBJ2-1): SQTIHQWPATLVQPVGSPLSLECTVEGTSNPNLYWYRQAAGRGLQLLFYSVGIGQISSEVPQNLSASRPQDRQFILSSKKLLLSDSGFYLCAWSVGGRGYQFFGPGTRLTVL.

V usage is TRBV2 and J usage is TRBJ1-5; 8 bases line up with TRBD1. Germline CDR1 and CDR2: SNHLY and FYNNEI. This CDR3 is built from 15 residues. J gave up 6 bases and V 4 bases, and 8 bases lay outside the gene matches. The CDR3 nucleotides are TGTGCCAGCAGTGTTCAGGGGGCCGTGGGTCAGCCCCAGCATTTT. It encodes CASSVQGAVGQPQHF.

The chain joins TRBV2 to TRBJ2-7; perhaps TRBD1 as D (6 bases). Germline loops: CDR1 SNHLY, CDR2 FYNNEI. V was clipped by 5 bases and J by 3 bases, with 14 bases between them. The length of the CDR3 is 14 residues. The CDR3 sequence: CASSLRGTFYEQYF. DNA for the CDR3: TGTGCCAGCAGTCTCAGGGGCACCTTCTACGAGCAGTACTTC.

This clonotype was detected only a few times. The V gene is TRBV10-3, the J gene TRBJ2-7, with D possibly being TRBD2 (5 bases). The CDR3 is 13 amino acids. CDR1 is ENHRY and CDR2 is SYGVKD in the germline V gene. Trimming stripped 8 bases from V and 1 base from J, with 12 bases between. The CDR3 nucleotides read TGTGCCATCTCTGCGGGCCCATCCTACGAGCAGTACTTC. This translates into CAISAGPSYEQYF.